This T cell receptor beta chain originates from a study of T cells in Graves' hyperthyroidism and ophthalmopathy. Study details: Staff took peripheral blood when the initial diagnosis was made, before any treatment began. General study points: Expanded thyroid clonotypes (above 0.001) were mostly also found in blood. Ophthalmopathy cases were set apart from stable hyperthyroidism by a 13 V-J model.

There are 16 residues in the CDR3. Trimming took 0 bases from V and 4 from J; bases not matched to a gene: 3. Germline assignment: CDR1 SGHRS and CDR2 YFSETQ. Researchers amplified the TCR beta CDR3 regions from RNA transcripts. The study used the HTBI primer set for a first-round RT-PCR of the TCR CDR3. TCRdb passed the multiplex PCR reads through MiXCR, listing each CDR3 protein once. Of around 570,000 distinct CDR3 sequences listed, roughly 21% are singletons. This clonotype has just a few counts. What it binds is unknown. Sequencing used blood. The chain couples TRBV5-1 to TRBJ2-5; TRBD2 agrees at 13 bases. This TCR derives from a man aged 35-49 years with Graves' ophthalmopathy. The CDR3 bases are TGCGCCAGCAGCTTGGAGGGACTAGCGGGGCGAGAGACCCAGTACTTC. Protein sequence: CASSLEGLAGRETQYF.